Following are 14 T cell receptor beta chains from one sample sequenced in a study of OX40 agonist ivuxolimab in advanced cancers. Data came from immunoSEQ multiplex PCR; TCRdb stores just in-frame clones and leaves some out. This sample has 65,000 to 95,000 clones, with roughly 84% found just once. The source material was CD4+ or CD8+ T cells sorted from blood, sampled in a trial of the OX40 agonist ivuxolimab. These receptors were taken from an adult with an advanced solid tumor such as melanoma, head and neck, liver or kidney cancer.

The rearrangement uses TRBV9 and TRBJ2-2, with D unresolved. The CDR3 is made up of 13 amino acids. Germline V CDR1 and CDR2: SGDLS, YYNGEE. Between the trimmed V and J ends, which lost 3 bases and 6 bases, there was a span of 9 bases. The CDR3 bases are TGTGCCAGCAGCGCGACCCTTCCCGGGGAGCTGTTTTTT. As protein: CASSATLPGELFF.

The chain links TRBV19 to TRBJ2-2, with D uncertain. The CDR3 contains 15 residues. The ends were cut back, 10 bases at V and 3 bases at J, with 18 bases in the middle. The germline gives CDR1 LNHDA, CDR2 SQIVND (reference sequence). CDR3 sequence (DNA): TGTGCCACCCACCCTGACGGAGAGGACACCGGGGAGCTGTTTTTT. It translates to CATHPDGEDTGELFF. Full variable domain (remainder filled in from reference TRBV19 and TRBJ2-2): DGGITQSPKYLFRKEGQNVTLSCEQNLNHDAMYWYRQDPGQGLRLIYYSQIVNDFQKGDIAEGYSVSREKKESFPLTVTSAQKNPTAFYLCATHPDGEDTGELFFGEGSRLTVL.

The chain carries TRBV30 and TRBJ2-2; D perhaps matches TRBD2 (5 bases). The CDR3 sequence is 14 residues long. Germline values: CDR1 GTSNPN, CDR2 SVGIG (reference sequence). Trimming removed 0 bases from V and 5 bases from J, with 10 bases in between. The CDR3 here is CAWSVPEVTGELFF. Here the CDR3 DNA reads TGTGCCTGGAGTGTTCCGGAGGTAACCGGGGAGCTGTTTTTT.

The rearrangement links TRBV28 to TRBJ2-5, with 11 bases matching TRBD2. V was clipped by 8 bases and J by 5 bases; unmatched bases: 16. In germline, CDR1 is MDHEN, CDR2 SYDVKM. CDR3 size: 17 residues. Here the CDR3 reads CASLTRFASGRLETQYF. In DNA, the CDR3 is TGTGCCAGCCTTACTCGTTTTGCTAGCGGGAGGTTGGAGACCCAGTACTTC.

The chain is built from TRBV2 and TRBJ2-1, with 12 bases lining up with TRBD2. Germline V lookup: CDR1 SNHLY, CDR2 FYNNEI. V shed 9 bases, J shed 2 bases, and the junction held 5 bases outside the gene matches. The CDR3 contains 15 residues. CDR3: CASSSGRDPYNEQFF. For the CDR3, the DNA is TGTGCCAGTTCTAGCGGGAGGGATCCCTACAATGAGCAGTTCTTC. Full variable domain (remainder filled in from reference TRBV2 and TRBJ2-1): EPEVTQTPSHQVTQMGQEVILRCVPISNHLYFYWYRQILGQKVEFLVSFYNNEISEKSEIFDDQFSVERPDGSNFTLKIRSTKLEDSAMYFCASSSGRDPYNEQFFGPGTRLTVL.

The chain recombines TRBV9 with TRBJ1-1; D remains ambiguous. This CDR3 has 16 residues. The germline gives CDR1 SGDLS, CDR2 YYNGEE. The V end lost 0 bases, the J end lost 4 bases, and 16 bases lay between the germline ends. The CDR3 protein is CASSVGPVQPITEAFF. As DNA, the CDR3 is TGTGCCAGCAGCGTAGGCCCAGTCCAGCCGATCACTGAAGCTTTCTTT. The complete variable domain, with remaining parts taken from reference TRBV9 and TRBJ1-1, reads DSGVTQTPKHLITATGQRVTLRCSPRSGDLSVYWYQQSLDQGLQFLIQYYNGEERAKGNILERFSAQQFPDLHSELNLSSLELGDSALYFCASSVGPVQPITEAFFGQGTRLTVV.

The chain couples TRBV7-2 to TRBJ2-5; TRBD1 might be the D (6 bases). The CDR3 length is 13 residues. Germline V CDR1 and CDR2: SGHTA, FQGNSA. V dropped 3 bases and J dropped 2 bases, with 7 bases sitting between them. CDR3 protein: CASSFQGQETQYF. The CDR3 DNA follows: TGTGCCAGCAGCTTTCAGGGGCAAGAGACCCAGTACTTC. The whole variable domain, filled in from reference TRBV7-2 and TRBJ2-5, reads GAGVSQSPSNKVTEKGKDVELRCDPISGHTALYWYRQSLGQGLEFLIYFQGNSAPDKSGLPSDRFSAERTGGSVSTLTIQRTQQEDSAVYLCASSFQGQETQYFGPGTRLLVL.

The CDR3 coding sequence is TGTGCCAGCAGTAGGACCTACAATCAGCCCCAGCATTTT. Protein product: CASSRTYNQPQHF. This chain links TRBV6-6 with TRBJ1-5; no reliable D call. V lost 5 bases, J lost 3 bases, and 8 bases lay in between. The germline V gene encodes CDR1 MNHNY and CDR2 SVGAGI (reference sequence). The CDR3 loop spans 13 amino acids.

This chain uses TRBV28 with TRBJ2-1; 14 nucleotides align to TRBD2. The CDR3 totals 16 residues. After removal of 6 bases from V and 5 bases from J, the junction contained 6 bases not matched to a gene. Germline CDR1 reads MDHEN; CDR2 reads SYDVKM. In nucleotides, the CDR3 is TGTGCCAGCAGCCTTCCGGGACTAGCGGGAGACAATGAGCAGTTCTTC. This codes for CASSLPGLAGDNEQFF.

The V and J genes are TRBV5-1 and TRBJ2-6; D remains ambiguous. The CDR3 is 15 residues long. Germline loops: CDR1 SGHRS, CDR2 YFSETQ. V lost 4 bases, J lost 2 bases, and 10 bases lay in between. CDR3 DNA sequence: TGCGCCAGCAGCCCCAGCCCTCCTGGGGCCAACGTCCTGACTTTC. Residues: CASSPSPPGANVLTF. Drawing the rest from reference TRBV5-1 and TRBJ2-6, the complete variable domain is KAGVTQTPRYLIKTRGQQVTLSCSPISGHRSVSWYQQTPGQGLQFLFEYFSETQRNKGNFPGRFSGRQFSNSRSEMNVSTLELGDSALYLCASSPSPPGANVLTFGAGSRLTVL.

This chain connects TRBV21-1 to TRBJ2-3; the D segment call TRBD2 is taken from the table without a DNA check. TRBV21-1 is tagged as a pseudogene. This CDR3 contains 14 residues. The CDR3 coding sequence is TGTGCCAGCAGCTACCGTCACTTCACAGATACGCAGTATTTT. Translating it yields CASSYRHFTDTQYF.

The rearrangement joins TRBV7-3 to TRBJ2-5, with TRBD1 matching over 9 bases. V was clipped by 5 bases and J by 2 bases; unmatched bases: 0. The germline V gene encodes CDR1 SGHTA and CDR2 FQGTGA. CDR3 size: 13 residues. CDR3 nucleotides: TGTGCCAGCAGCGACAGGGGGCAAGAGACCCAGTACTTC. Translated: CASSDRGQETQYF.

This chain links TRBV19 with TRBJ2-1; the match to TRBD1 covers 10 bases. The germline gives CDR1 LNHDA, CDR2 SQIVND (reference sequence). Losses at the gene ends were 2 bases for V and 4 bases for J; bases not matched to a gene: 5. The length of the CDR3 is 16 residues. Written as DNA, the CDR3 is TGTGCCAGTAGTATATGGGGACAGGGGTCTTACAATGAGCAGTTCTTC. It specifies CASSIWGQGSYNEQFF.

Concerning this clone itself: At one of its ends the junction is not consistent with the germline gene, which may arise from a read error. V gene TRBV4-1 combines with J gene TRBJ2-7; the D call may be TRBD1 or TRBD2 (5 bases each). Looked up from germline, CDR1 is MGHRA and CDR2 is YSYEKL. The CDR3 totals 13 residues. CDR3 in amino acids: CASSQDTRDQNEF. CDR3 nucleotide sequence: TGCGCCAGCAGCCAAGATACCCGGGACCAGAATGAGTTC.